This T cell receptor (beta chain) was identified during a study of CD8+ T cells in alopecia areata. At the level of the study: The authors scored treated patients' severity by affected scalp percentage.

Extracted from the samples, RNA was reverse transcribed into cDNA to serve as the sequencing template. TCRdb keeps only in-frame clones here, not all; method: immunoSEQ multiplex PCR. The table has 150,000 to 250,000 clones, more than 45% seen once; the top ten hold more than 5.5%. Treatment indicated: oral pan-JAK inhibitor, 5-10 mg twice daily. Germline CDR1 reads MDHEN; CDR2 reads SYDVKM. The CDR3 totals 15 residues. V lost 6 bases to trimming and J lost 0 bases, with 9 bases between them. A note on this clone: Its antigen is still unknown.

Study-level findings and limits: Clonality was higher in lesional than normal scalp, especially in alopecia totalis/universalis. Persistence in scalp and blood during tofacitinib was observed for many expanded lesional clones. Resident alphabeta T cells of normal skin are also sequenced in scalp samples.

This sample comprised CD4+ T cells sorted from blood, obtained at week 24, from a patient treated with tofacitinib. This receptor was identified in a human donor with alopecia areata. The J gene is TRBJ2-6, the V gene TRBV28; D may be TRBD2 (6 bases). The CDR3 reads CASRGGSSGANVLTF. CDR3 bases: TGTGCCAGCAGAGGAGGGTCCTCTGGGGCCAACGTCCTGACTTTC.